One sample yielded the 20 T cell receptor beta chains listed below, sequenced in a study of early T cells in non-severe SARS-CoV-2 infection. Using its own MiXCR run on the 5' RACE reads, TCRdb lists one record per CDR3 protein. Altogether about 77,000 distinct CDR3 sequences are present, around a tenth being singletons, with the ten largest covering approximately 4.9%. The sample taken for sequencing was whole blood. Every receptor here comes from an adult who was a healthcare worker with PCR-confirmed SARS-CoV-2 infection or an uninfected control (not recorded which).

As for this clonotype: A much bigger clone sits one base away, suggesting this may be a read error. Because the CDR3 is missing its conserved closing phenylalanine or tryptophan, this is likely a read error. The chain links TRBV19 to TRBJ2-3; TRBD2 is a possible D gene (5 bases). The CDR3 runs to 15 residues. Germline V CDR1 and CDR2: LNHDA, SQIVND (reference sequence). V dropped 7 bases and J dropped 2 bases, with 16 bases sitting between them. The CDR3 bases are TGTGCCAGTAAGCGGCGAGGTAGGAACACAGATACGCAGTATTCT. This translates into CASKRRGRNTDTQYS.

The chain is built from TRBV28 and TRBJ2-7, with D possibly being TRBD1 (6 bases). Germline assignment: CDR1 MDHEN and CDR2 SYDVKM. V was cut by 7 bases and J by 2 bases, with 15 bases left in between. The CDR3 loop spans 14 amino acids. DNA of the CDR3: TGTGCCAGCACCCCTGAGGGGGTCCCCTACGAGCAGTACTTC. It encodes CASTPEGVPYEQYF.

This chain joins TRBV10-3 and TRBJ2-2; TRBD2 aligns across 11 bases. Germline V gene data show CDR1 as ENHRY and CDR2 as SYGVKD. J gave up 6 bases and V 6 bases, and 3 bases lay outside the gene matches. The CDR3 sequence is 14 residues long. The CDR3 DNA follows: TGTGCCATCAGCCTAGCGGGAGGTGCCGGGGAGCTGTTTTTT. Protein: CAISLAGGAGELFF.

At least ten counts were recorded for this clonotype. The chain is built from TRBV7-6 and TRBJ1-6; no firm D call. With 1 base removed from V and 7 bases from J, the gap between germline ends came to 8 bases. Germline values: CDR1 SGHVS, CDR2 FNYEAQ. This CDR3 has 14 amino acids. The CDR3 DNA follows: TGTGCCAGCAGCTTAGGTCCCCTCAATTCACCCCTCCACTTT. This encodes CASSLGPLNSPLHF. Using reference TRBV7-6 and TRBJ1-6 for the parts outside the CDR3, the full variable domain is GAGVSQSPRYKVTKRGQDVALRCDPISGHVSLYWYRQALGQGPEFLTYFNYEAQQDKSGLPNDRFSAERPEGSISTLTIQRTEQRDSAMYRCASSLGPLNSPLHFGNGTRLTVT.

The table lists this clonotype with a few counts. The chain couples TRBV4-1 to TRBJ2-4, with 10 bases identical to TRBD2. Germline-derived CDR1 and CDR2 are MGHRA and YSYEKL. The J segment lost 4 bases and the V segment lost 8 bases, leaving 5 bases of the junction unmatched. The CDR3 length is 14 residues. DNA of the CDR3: TGCGCCAGCCAGAGAGCGGGAGGGAAAAACATTCAGTACTTC. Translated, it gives CASQRAGGKNIQYF.

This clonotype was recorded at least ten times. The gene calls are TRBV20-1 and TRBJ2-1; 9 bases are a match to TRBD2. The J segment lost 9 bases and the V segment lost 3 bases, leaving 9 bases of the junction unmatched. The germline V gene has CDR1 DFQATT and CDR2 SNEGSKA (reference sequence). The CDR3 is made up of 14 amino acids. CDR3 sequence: CSARWLAGMSEQFF. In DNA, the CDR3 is TGCAGTGCTAGGTGGCTAGCGGGAATGAGTGAGCAGTTCTTC.

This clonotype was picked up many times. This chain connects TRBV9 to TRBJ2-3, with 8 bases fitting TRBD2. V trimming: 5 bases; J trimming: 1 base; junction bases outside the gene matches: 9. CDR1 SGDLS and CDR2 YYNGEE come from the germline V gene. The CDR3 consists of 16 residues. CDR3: CASSRRLGGGTDTQYF. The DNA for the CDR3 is TGTGCCAGCAGTCGCCGCCTCGGGGGGGGCACAGATACGCAGTATTTT.

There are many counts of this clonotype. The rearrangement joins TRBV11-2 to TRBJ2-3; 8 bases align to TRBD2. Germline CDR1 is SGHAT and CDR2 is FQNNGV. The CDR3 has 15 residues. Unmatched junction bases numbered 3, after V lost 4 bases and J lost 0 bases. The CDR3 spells CASSSAGVSTDTQYF. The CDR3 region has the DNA TGTGCCAGCAGCTCAGCGGGAGTAAGCACAGATACGCAGTATTTT.

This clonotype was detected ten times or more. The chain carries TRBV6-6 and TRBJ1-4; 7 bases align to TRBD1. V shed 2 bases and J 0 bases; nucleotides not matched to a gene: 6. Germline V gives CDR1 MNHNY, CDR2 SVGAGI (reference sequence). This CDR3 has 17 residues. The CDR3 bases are TGTGCCAGCAGTTACGCCCTGACAGGGTCAACTAATGAAAAACTGTTTTTT. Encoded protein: CASSYALTGSTNEKLFF.

The CDR3 reads CASSVTRASADTQYF. CDR3 nucleotides: TGTGCCAGCAGCGTAACCCGGGCGTCTGCAGATACGCAGTATTTT. The chain carries TRBV9 and TRBJ2-3; D remains unclear. V was clipped by 1 base and J by 4 bases, with 13 bases between them. CDR1 SGDLS and CDR2 YYNGEE come from the germline V gene. The CDR3 loop spans 15 amino acids.

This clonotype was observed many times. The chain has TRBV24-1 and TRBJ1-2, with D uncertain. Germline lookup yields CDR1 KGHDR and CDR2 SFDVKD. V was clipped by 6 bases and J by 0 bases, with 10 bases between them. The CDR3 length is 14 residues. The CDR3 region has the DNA TGTGCCACCAGTTCTGGCGGTTCTAACTATGGCTACACCTTC. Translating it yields CATSSGGSNYGYTF.

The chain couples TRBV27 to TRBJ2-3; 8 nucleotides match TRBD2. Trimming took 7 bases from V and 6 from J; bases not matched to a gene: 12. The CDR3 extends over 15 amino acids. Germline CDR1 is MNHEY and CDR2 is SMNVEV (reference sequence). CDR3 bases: TGTGCCAGCACTGGATTAGCGGGACCCCGGGATACGCAGTATTTT. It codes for CASTGLAGPRDTQYF.

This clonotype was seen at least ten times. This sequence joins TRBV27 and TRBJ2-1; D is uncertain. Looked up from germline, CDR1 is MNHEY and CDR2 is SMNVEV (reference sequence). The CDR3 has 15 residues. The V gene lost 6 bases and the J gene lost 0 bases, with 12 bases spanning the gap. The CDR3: CASRRDGSSYNEQFF. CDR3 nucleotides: TGTGCCAGCAGGCGTGACGGAAGCTCCTACAATGAGCAGTTCTTC.

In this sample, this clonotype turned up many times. CDR3 sequence: CASSVGVPGELFF. The CDR3, as DNA: TGTGCCAGCAGCGTGGGTGTACCCGGGGAGCTGTTTTTT. This chain links TRBV9 with TRBJ2-2; D is undetermined. V lost 2 bases and J 6 bases, leaving 8 bases between the germline ends. The CDR3 is 13 amino acids. From germline, CDR1 is SGDLS and CDR2 YYNGEE.

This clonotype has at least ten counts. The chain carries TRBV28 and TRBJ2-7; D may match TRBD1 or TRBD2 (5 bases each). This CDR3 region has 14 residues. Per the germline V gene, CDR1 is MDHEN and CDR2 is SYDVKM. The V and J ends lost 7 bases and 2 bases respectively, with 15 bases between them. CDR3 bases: TGTGCCAGCACGCAGGGAGCAGGGCCCTACGAGCAGTACTTC. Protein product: CASTQGAGPYEQYF. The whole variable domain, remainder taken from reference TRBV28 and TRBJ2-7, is DVKVTQSSRYLVKRTGEKVFLECVQDMDHENMFWYRQDPGLGLRLIYFSYDVKMKEKGDIPEGYSVSREKKERFSLILESASTNQTSMYLCASTQGAGPYEQYFGPGTRLTVT.

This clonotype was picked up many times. Written as DNA, the CDR3 is TGTGCCAGCAGTTTGCGCAAGGTGGGCAATCAGCCCCAGCATTTT. As protein: CASSLRKVGNQPQHF. The chain links TRBV6-1 to TRBJ1-5; D uncertain. Germline assignment: CDR1 MNHNS and CDR2 SASEGT. Trimming shortened V by 5 bases and J by 2 bases, and 13 bases separated the two germline ends. There are 15 residues in the CDR3.

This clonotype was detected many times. For the CDR3, the DNA is TGTGCCAGCAGTGAGGGCAGGAGAGGTAATCAGCCCCAGCATTTT. Its translation: CASSEGRRGNQPQHF. The chain employs TRBV6-1 and TRBJ1-5; D remains ambiguous. The CDR3 runs to 15 residues. Germline V gene sequence: CDR1 MNHNS, CDR2 SASEGT. V was clipped by 3 bases and J by 4 bases, with 13 bases between them.

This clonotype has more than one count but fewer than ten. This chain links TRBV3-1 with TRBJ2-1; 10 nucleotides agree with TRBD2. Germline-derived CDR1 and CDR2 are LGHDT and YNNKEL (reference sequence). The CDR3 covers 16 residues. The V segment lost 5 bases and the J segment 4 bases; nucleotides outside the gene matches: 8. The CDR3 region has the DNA TGTGCCAGCAGCACTACAAGCGGGAGGGCTTACAATGAGCAGTTCTTC. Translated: CASSTTSGRAYNEQFF.

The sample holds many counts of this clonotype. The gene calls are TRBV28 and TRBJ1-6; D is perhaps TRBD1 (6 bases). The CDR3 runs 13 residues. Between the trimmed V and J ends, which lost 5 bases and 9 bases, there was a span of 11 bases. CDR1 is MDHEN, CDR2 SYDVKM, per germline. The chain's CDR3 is CASSRRGSSPLHF. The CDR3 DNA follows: TGTGCCAGCAGTCGCAGGGGAAGTTCACCCCTCCACTTT.

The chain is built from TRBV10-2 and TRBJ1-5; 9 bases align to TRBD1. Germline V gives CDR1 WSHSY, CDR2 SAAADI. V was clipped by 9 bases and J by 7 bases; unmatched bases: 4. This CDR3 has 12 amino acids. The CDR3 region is CASTGGRQPQHF. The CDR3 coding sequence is TGCGCCAGTACAGGGGGCAGGCAGCCCCAGCATTTT.